This T cell receptor beta chain was sequenced in a study of OX40 agonist ivuxolimab in advanced cancers. Study-wide results and caveats: Low levels of normalized T-cell clonal expansion also appeared in some nonresponders. Expanded clones belonging to CD8+ T cells outnumbered, on average, those of CD4+.

Only in-frame clones appear in the TCRdb table, and some are missing; sequencing was by immunoSEQ multiplex PCR. The data contain tens of thousands of clones, 80% to 90% of them singletons. Trimming removed 0 bases from V and 2 bases from J, with 3 bases in between. The germline V gene has CDR1 SGHDT and CDR2 YYEEEE. The CDR3 contains 13 residues. The table lists this clone with a count of one. Its matching antigen is unknown. The specimen was CD4+ or CD8+ T cells sorted from blood, collected in a trial of the OX40 agonist ivuxolimab. The rearrangement links TRBV5-6 to TRBJ2-1, with D unclear. This TCR derives from an adult with an advanced solid tumor such as melanoma, head and neck, liver or kidney cancer. The CDR3: CASSLGPYNEQFF. Here the CDR3 DNA reads TGTGCCAGCAGCTTGGGACCCTACAATGAGCAGTTCTTC.